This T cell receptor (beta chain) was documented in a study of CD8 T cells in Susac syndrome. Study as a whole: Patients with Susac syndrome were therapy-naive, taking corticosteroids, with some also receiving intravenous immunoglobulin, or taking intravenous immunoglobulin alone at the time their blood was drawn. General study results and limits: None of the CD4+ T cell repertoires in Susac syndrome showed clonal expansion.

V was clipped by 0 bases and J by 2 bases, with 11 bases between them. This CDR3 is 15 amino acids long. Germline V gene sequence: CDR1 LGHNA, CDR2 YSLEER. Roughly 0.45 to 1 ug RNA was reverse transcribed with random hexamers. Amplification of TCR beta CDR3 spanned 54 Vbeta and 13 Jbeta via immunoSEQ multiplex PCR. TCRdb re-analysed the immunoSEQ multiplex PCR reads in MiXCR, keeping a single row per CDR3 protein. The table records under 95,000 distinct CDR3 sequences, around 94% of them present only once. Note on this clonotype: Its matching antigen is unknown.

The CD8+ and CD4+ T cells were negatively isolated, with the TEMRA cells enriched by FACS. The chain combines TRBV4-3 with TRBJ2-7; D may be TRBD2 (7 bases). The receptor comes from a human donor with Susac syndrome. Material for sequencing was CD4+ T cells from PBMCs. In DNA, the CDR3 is TGCGCCAGCAGCCAAGAAGTGGGGGGGCCCTACGAGCAGTACTTC. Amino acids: CASSQEVGGPYEQYF.